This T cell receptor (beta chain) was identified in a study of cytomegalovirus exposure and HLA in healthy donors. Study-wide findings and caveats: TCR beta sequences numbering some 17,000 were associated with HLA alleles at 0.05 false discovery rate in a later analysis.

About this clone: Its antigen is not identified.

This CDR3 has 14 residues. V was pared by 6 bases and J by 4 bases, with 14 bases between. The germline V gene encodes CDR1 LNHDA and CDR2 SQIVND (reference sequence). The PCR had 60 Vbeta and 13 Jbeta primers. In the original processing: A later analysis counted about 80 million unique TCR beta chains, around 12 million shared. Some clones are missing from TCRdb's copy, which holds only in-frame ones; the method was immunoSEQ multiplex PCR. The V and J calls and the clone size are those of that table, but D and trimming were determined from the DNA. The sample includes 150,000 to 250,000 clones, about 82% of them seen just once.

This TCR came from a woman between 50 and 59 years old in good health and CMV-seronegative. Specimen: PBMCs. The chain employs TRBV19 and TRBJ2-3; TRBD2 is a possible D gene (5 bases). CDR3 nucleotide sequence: TGTGCCAGTAGGCTTAGAGGGCCGGCAGATACGCAGTATTTT. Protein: CASRLRGPADTQYF.